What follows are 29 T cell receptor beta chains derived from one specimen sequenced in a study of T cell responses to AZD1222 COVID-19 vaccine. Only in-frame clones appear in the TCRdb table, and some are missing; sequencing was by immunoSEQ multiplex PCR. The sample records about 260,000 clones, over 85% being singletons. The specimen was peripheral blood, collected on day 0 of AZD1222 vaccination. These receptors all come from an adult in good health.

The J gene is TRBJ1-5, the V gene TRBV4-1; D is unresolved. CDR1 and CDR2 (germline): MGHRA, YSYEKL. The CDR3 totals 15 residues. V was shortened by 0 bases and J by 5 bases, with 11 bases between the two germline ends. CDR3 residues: CASSQDLREDQPQHF. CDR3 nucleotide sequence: TGCGCCAGCAGCCAAGATCTTAGAGAAGATCAGCCCCAGCATTTT.

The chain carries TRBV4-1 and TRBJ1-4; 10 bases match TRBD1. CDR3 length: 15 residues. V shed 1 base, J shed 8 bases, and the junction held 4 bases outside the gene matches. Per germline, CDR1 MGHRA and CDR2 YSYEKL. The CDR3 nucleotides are TGCGCCAGCAGCCAAGGCCGGGACAGGGGAGAAAAACTGTTTTTT. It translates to CASSQGRDRGEKLFF.

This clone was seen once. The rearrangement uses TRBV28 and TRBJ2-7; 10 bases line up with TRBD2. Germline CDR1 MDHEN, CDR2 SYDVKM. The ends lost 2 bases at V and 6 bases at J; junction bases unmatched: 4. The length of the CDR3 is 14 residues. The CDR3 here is CASSLGTSVFEQYF. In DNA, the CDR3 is TGTGCCAGCAGTTTAGGGACTAGCGTTTTCGAGCAGTACTTC.

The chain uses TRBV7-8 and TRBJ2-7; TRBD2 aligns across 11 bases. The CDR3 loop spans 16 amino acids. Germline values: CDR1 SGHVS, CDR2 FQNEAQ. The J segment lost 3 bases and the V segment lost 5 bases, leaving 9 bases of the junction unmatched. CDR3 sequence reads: CASSPQTSGTSYEQYF. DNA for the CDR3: TGTGCCAGCAGCCCCCAGACTAGCGGGACCAGCTACGAGCAGTACTTC.

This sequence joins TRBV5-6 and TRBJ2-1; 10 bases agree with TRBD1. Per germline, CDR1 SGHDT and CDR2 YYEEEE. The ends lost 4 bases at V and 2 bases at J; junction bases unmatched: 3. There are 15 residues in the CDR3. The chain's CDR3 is CASSPGQGAYNEQFF. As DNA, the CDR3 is TGTGCCAGCAGCCCAGGACAGGGGGCCTACAATGAGCAGTTCTTC.

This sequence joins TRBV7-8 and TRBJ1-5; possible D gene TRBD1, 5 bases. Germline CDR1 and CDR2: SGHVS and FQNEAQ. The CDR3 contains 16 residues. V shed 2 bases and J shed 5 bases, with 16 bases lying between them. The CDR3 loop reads CASSLSGNGRDQPQHF. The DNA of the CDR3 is TGTGCCAGCAGCTTAAGCGGGAACGGCAGGGATCAGCCCCAGCATTTT.

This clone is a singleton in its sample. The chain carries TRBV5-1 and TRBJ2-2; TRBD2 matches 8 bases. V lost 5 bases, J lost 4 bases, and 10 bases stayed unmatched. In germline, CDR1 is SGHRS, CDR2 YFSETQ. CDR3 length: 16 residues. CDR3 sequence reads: CASRREAGGATGELFF. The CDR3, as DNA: TGCGCCAGCAGGCGAGAGGCGGGAGGAGCCACCGGGGAGCTGTTTTTT.

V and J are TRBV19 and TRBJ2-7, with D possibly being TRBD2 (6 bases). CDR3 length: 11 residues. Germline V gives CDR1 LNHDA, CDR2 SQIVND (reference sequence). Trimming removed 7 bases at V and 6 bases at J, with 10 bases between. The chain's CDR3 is CASKFGSEQYF. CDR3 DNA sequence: TGTGCCAGTAAGTTCGGGAGCGAGCAGTACTTC. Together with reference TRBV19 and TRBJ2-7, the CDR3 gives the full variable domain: DGGITQSPKYLFRKEGQNVTLSCEQNLNHDAMYWYRQDPGQGLRLIYYSQIVNDFQKGDIAEGYSVSREKKESFPLTVTSAQKNPTAFYLCASKFGSEQYFGPGTRLTVT.

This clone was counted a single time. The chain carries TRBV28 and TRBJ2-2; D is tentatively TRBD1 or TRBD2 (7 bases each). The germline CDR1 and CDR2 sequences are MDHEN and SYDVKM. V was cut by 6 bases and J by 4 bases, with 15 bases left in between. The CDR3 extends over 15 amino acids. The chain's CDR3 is CASRGRGLVTGELFF. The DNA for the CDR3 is TGTGCCAGCAGGGGGAGGGGGCTGGTCACCGGGGAGCTGTTTTTT.

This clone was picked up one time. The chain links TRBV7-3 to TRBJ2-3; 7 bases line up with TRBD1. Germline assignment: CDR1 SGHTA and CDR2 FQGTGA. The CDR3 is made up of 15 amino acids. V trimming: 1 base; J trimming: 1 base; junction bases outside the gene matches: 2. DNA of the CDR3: TGTGCCAGCAGCTTAAGTCAGGGGGGCACAGATACGCAGTATTTT. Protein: CASSLSQGGTDTQYF.

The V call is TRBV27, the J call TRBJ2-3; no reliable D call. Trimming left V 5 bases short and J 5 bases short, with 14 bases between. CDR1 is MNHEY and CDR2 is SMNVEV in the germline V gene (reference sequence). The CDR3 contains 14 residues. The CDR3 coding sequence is TGTGCCAGCAGTACCAGCCGGATGGAAGATACGCAGTATTTT. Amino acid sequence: CASSTSRMEDTQYF.

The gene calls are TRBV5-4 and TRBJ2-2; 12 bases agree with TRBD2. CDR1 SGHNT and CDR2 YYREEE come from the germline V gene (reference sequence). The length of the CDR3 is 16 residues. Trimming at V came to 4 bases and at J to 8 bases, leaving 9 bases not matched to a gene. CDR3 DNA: TGTGCCAGCAGCCCCGGGACTAGCGGGTTATCGGGGGAGCTGTTTTTT. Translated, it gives CASSPGTSGLSGELFF.

The DNA of the CDR3 is TGTGCCAGCAGCTTAGTTGGGAGCGACGGGGAGCTGTTTTTT. Residues: CASSLVGSDGELFF. V gene TRBV7-9 combines with J gene TRBJ2-2, with a tentative D call TRBD2 (5 bases). The CDR3 loop spans 14 amino acids. Per the germline V gene, CDR1 is SEHNR and CDR2 is FQNEAQ (reference sequence). V shed 1 base and J shed 7 bases, with 10 bases lying between them.

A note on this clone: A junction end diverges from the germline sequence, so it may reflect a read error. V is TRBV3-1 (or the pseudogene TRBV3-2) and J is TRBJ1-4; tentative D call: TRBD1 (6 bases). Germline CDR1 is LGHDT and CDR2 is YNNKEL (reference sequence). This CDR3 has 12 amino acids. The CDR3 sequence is CASSQEGTPVCF. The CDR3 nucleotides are TGTGCCAGCAGCCAAGAAGGGACACCCGTGTGTTTT.

The CDR3 protein is CASSSPVGGGNTEAFF. CDR3 in DNA: TGTGCCAGCAGTTCCCCTGTTGGTGGCGGGAACACTGAAGCTTTCTTT. This chain links TRBV28 with TRBJ1-1, with D uncertain. The CDR3 length is 16 residues. V was trimmed by 4 bases and J by 1 base, leaving 16 bases between them. CDR1 and CDR2 from the germline V gene are MDHEN and SYDVKM. The full variable domain, rest sourced from reference TRBV28 and TRBJ1-1, is DVKVTQSSRYLVKRTGEKVFLECVQDMDHENMFWYRQDPGLGLRLIYFSYDVKMKEKGDIPEGYSVSREKKERFSLILESASTNQTSMYLCASSSPVGGGNTEAFFGQGTRLTVV.

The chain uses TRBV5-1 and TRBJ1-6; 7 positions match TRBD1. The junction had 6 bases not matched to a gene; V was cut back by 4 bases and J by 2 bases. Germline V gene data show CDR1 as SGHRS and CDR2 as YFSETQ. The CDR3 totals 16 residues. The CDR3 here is CASSTGQATYNSPLHF. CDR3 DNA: TGCGCCAGCAGCACTGGACAGGCCACCTATAATTCACCCCTCCACTTT.

The CDR3 region has the DNA TGTGCCAGCAGTATCCGACTAGCGGCAAACTCCTACGAGCAGTACTTC. It is translated as CASSIRLAANSYEQYF. The chain couples TRBV27 to TRBJ2-7; 9 bases align to TRBD2. Losses at the gene ends were 5 bases for V and 0 bases for J; bases not matched to a gene: 8. Germline CDR1 reads MNHEY; CDR2 reads SMNVEV (reference sequence). CDR3 length: 16 residues.

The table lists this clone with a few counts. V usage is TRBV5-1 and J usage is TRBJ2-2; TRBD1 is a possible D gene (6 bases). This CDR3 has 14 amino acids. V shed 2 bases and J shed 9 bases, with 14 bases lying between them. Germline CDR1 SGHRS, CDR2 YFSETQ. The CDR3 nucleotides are TGCGCCAGCAGCTTACAGGGTTTAGAGAGGGAGCTGTTTTTT. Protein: CASSLQGLERELFF.

The CDR3 protein is CASTVDTGELFF. The CDR3 bases are TGTGCCAGCACCGTGGACACCGGGGAGCTGTTTTTT. The genes are TRBV2 and TRBJ2-2; D is ambiguous. V was trimmed by 7 bases and J by 3 bases, leaving 6 bases between them. This CDR3 is 12 amino acids long. CDR1 and CDR2 from the germline V gene are SNHLY and FYNNEI.

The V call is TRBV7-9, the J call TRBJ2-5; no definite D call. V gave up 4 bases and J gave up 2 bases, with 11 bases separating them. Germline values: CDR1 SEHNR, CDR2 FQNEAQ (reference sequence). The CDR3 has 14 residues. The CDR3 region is CASSSTGVQETQYF. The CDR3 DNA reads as TGTGCCAGCAGCTCCACTGGGGTACAAGAGACCCAGTACTTC.

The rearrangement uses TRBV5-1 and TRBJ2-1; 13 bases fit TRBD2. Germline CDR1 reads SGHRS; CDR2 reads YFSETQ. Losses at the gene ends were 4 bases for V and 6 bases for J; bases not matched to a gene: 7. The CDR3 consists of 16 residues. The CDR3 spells CASSLRTSGSSNEQFF. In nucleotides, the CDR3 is TGCGCCAGCAGCCTACGGACTAGCGGGAGTAGCAATGAGCAGTTCTTC.

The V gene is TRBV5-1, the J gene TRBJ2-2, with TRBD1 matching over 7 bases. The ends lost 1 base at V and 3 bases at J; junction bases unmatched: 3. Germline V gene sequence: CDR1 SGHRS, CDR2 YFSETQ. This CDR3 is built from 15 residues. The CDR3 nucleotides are TGCGCCAGCAGCTTGCGACAGGGTGACACCGGGGAGCTGTTTTTT. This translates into CASSLRQGDTGELFF.

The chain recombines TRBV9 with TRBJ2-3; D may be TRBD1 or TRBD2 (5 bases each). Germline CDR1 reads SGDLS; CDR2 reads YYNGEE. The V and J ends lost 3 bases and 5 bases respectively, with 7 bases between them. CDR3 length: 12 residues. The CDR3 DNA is TGTGCCAGCAGCGATGGGGGAGATACGCAGTATTTT. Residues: CASSDGGDTQYF.

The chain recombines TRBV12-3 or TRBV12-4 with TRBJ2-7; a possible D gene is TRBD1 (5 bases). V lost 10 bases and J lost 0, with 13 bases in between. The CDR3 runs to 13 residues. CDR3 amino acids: CATQTDGSYEQYF. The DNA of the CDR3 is TGTGCCACCCAGACAGACGGCTCCTACGAGCAGTACTTC.

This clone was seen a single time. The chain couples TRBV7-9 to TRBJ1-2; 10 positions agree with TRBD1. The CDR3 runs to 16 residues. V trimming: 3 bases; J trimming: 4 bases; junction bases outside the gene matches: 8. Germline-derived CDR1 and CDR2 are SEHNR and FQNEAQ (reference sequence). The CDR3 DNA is TGTGCCAGCAGCTTCGCCGGGACAGGGGTGAGCTATGGCTACACCTTC. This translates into CASSFAGTGVSYGYTF.

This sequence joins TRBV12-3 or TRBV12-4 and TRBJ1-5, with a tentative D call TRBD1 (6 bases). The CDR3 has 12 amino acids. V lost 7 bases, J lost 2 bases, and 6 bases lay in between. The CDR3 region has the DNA TGTGCCAGCAACAGGGGCAATCAGCCCCAGCATTTT. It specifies CASNRGNQPQHF.

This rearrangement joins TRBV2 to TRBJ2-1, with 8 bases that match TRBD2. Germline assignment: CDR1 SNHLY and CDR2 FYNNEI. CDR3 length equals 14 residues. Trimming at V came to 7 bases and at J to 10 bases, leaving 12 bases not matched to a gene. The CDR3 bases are TGTGCCAGCATTCCGGGGACTAGGGTCCAGGAGCAGTTCTTC. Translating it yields CASIPGTRVQEQFF.

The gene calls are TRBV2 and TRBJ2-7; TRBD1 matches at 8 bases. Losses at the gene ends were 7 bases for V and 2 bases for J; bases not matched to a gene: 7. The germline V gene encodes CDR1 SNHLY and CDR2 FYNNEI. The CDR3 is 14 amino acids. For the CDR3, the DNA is TGTGCCAGCAAACTGGACAGGGACACCTACGAGCAGTACTTC. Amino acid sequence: CASKLDRDTYEQYF.

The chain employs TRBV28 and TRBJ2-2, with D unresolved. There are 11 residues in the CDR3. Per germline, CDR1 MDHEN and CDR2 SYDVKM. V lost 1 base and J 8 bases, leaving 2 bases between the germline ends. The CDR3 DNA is TGTGCCAGCAGTTTATTTGGGGAGCTGTTTTTT. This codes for CASSLFGELFF.